The 23 T cell receptor beta chains reported below all come from one sample, sequenced in a study of T cell repertoires in cytomegalovirus infection (dated by TCRdb to between 2018 and 2020). The label giving this sample's treatment or condition can be read as: in vitro stimulation with specific CMV peptide epitopes to enrich CMV-specific T cells. Sequencing used an Illumina HiSeq 1500. TCRdb handled the public reads itself, with Q25 trimming in fastp and clone calling in MiXCR, and kept productive beta chains. For every CDR3 protein sequence, its rows merge into one entry that carries the most common genes and DNA. The sample table shows around 570,000 distinct CDR3 sequences, and around two fifths are seen once. The leading ten clones occupy around 46% of the sample. Antigen specificity for these receptors is unknown. The specimen comprised cultured PBMCs, sampled from culture after CMV antigen stimulation. These receptors all come from a human donor in good health (CMV status not recorded). Some clones in this sample may be carry-over from other donors' samples.

The rearrangement joins TRBV4-1 to TRBJ1-6; 7 bases align to TRBD1. CDR3 length: 15 amino acids. The germline CDR1 and CDR2 sequences are MGHRA and YSYEKL. The ends lost 0 bases at V and 9 bases at J; junction bases unmatched: 5. CDR3 protein: CASSQDEGAGSPLHF. The DNA of the CDR3 is TGCGCCAGCAGCCAAGACGAGGGGGCCGGTTCACCCCTCCACTTT.

In its sample, this clonotype was seen a few times. The chain uses TRBV4-1 and TRBJ2-5; 10 bases are a match to TRBD1. J lost 3 bases, V lost 1 base, and 11 bases had no gene match. CDR1 and CDR2 (germline): MGHRA, YSYEKL. The CDR3 has 18 residues. CDR3: CASSQGWALTGGEETQYF. The CDR3 coding sequence is TGCGCCAGCAGCCAAGGATGGGCCTTGACAGGGGGCGAAGAGACCCAGTACTTC.

This chain joins TRBV6-2 or TRBV6-3 and TRBJ2-3; 10 bases map to TRBD1. The CDR3 length is 15 residues. The junction had 2 bases not matched to a gene; V was cut back by 2 bases and J by 3 bases. Germline lookup yields CDR1 MNHEY and CDR2 SVGEGT. This CDR3 reads CASSYDRGLTDTQYF. The CDR3 DNA reads TGTGCCAGCAGTTACGACAGGGGGCTTACAGATACGCAGTATTTT.

The chain combines TRBV11-1 with TRBJ2-5, with no clear D. The CDR3 runs 13 residues. Germline V gene lookup returns CDR1 SGHAT and CDR2 FQDESV (reference sequence). The V end was cut by 4 bases, the J end by 4 bases, with 10 bases between. DNA of the CDR3: TGTGCCAGCAGCTCTGACTTGGGAGAGACCCAGTACTTC. The encoded protein is CASSSDLGETQYF.

In this sample, this clonotype turned up many times. The rearrangement uses TRBV5-1 and TRBJ2-1; no definite D call. Trimming removed 0 bases from V and 2 bases from J, with 9 bases in between. Germline loops: CDR1 SGHRS, CDR2 YFSETQ. There are 15 residues in the CDR3. The DNA for the CDR3 is TGCGCCAGCAGCTTGGACGGTATGGCCTACAATGAGCAGTTCTTC. Protein: CASSLDGMAYNEQFF.

In its sample, this clonotype was seen a few times. The chain has TRBV10-3 and TRBJ2-7; TRBD2 agrees at 7 bases. Germline-derived CDR1 and CDR2 are ENHRY and SYGVKD. The CDR3 is 16 residues long. V shed 6 bases and J 6 bases; nucleotides not matched to a gene: 17. The CDR3 coding sequence is TGTGCCATCAGGGGCTCCCTGGGGGGAGGGTTGCTCGAGCAGTACTTC. It codes for CAIRGSLGGGLLEQYF.

This clonotype occurred a few times. V usage is TRBV7-6 and J usage is TRBJ2-1, with 7 bases identical to TRBD2. CDR1 is SGHVS, CDR2 FNYEAQ, per germline. The CDR3 is 20 residues long. J was trimmed by 4 bases and V by 7 bases; bases with no gene match: 25. The CDR3 DNA is TGTGCCAGCATCTCCGGAAAGGGGCTAGCGGACCGTTCCTTTTACAATGAGCAGTTCTTC. It translates to CASISGKGLADRSFYNEQFF.

The CDR3 region is CASMREQRYNEQFF. The CDR3 DNA reads TGTGCCTCCATGAGGGAACAGAGATACAATGAGCAGTTCTTC. The chain employs TRBV19 and TRBJ2-1; tentatively, D is TRBD2 (5 bases). CDR1 and CDR2 from the germline V gene are LNHDA and SQIVND (reference sequence). The V end lost 11 bases, the J end lost 4 bases, and 18 bases lay between the germline ends. This CDR3 contains 14 residues.

V usage is TRBV27 and J usage is TRBJ2-1; the match to TRBD1 covers 7 bases. CDR1 and CDR2 (germline): MNHEY, SMNVEV (reference sequence). The CDR3 length is 13 residues. With 10 bases clipped from V and 2 bases from J, the junction kept 5 bases outside the gene matches. The CDR3 sequence is CATRGQPYNEQFF. CDR3 in DNA: TGTGCCACAAGGGGGCAGCCCTACAATGAGCAGTTCTTC.

The chain recombines TRBV12-3 or TRBV12-4 with TRBJ2-2; D gene uncertain. The V end lost 8 bases, the J end lost 8 bases, and 15 bases lay between the germline ends. This CDR3 comprises 13 residues. CDR3 sequence: CASASLRLGELFF. In DNA, the CDR3 is TGTGCCAGCGCCAGTTTGCGGTTGGGGGAGCTGTTTTTT.

The genes are TRBV19 and TRBJ2-1, with 7 bases that match TRBD1. Unmatched junction bases numbered 9, after V lost 7 bases and J lost 3 bases. The CDR3 has 15 amino acids. CDR1 and CDR2 (germline): LNHDA, SQIVND (reference sequence). The CDR3: CASNTRQGGYNEQFF. The CDR3 DNA sequence: TGTGCCAGTAACACCAGACAGGGTGGCTACAATGAGCAGTTCTTC.

This rearrangement joins TRBV19 to TRBJ2-3; 9 nucleotides agree with TRBD1. CDR3 length: 15 residues. J gave up 4 bases and V 3 bases, and 5 bases lay outside the gene matches. CDR1 and CDR2 (germline): LNHDA, SQIVND (reference sequence). CDR3 sequence reads: CASSIRDRVPDTQYF. For the CDR3, the DNA is TGTGCCAGTAGTATTAGGGACAGGGTTCCAGATACGCAGTATTTT. Variable domain in full (rest from reference TRBV19 and TRBJ2-3): DGGITQSPKYLFRKEGQNVTLSCEQNLNHDAMYWYRQDPGQGLRLIYYSQIVNDFQKGDIAEGYSVSREKKESFPLTVTSAQKNPTAFYLCASSIRDRVPDTQYFGPGTRLTVL.

The chain joins TRBV4-1 to TRBJ1-1, with D possibly matching TRBD1 (6 bases). The CDR3 covers 16 residues. Trimming left V 1 base short and J 7 bases short, with 19 bases between. Germline V gene sequence: CDR1 MGHRA, CDR2 YSYEKL. This chain's CDR3 is CASSQVFRQDSFEAFF. CDR3 in DNA: TGCGCCAGCAGCCAAGTTTTCAGACAGGATTCATTTGAAGCTTTCTTT.

CDR3 bases: TGTGCCAGCAGTTACTCAGACAGGGGGCTTATGGCTTTCTTT. It codes for CASSYSDRGLMAFF. The chain employs TRBV6-5 and TRBJ1-1, with 10 nucleotides matching TRBD1. CDR1 and CDR2 from the germline V gene are MNHEY and SVGAGI. This CDR3 contains 14 residues. The V segment lost 0 bases and the J segment 11 bases; nucleotides outside the gene matches: 6.

The table lists this clonotype with a few counts. The chain uses TRBV5-6 and TRBJ1-1; no definite D call. CDR1 is SGHDT and CDR2 is YYEEEE in the germline V gene. V gave up 4 bases and J gave up 10 bases, with 14 bases separating them. The CDR3 runs to 12 residues. The CDR3 sequence: CASSNGRLGAFF. The CDR3 region has the DNA TGTGCCAGCAGCAACGGGAGGCTTGGAGCTTTCTTT. The full variable domain, completed using reference TRBV5-6 and TRBJ1-1, is DAGVTQSPTHLIKTRGQQVTLRCSPKSGHDTVSWYQQALGQGPQFIFQYYEEEERQRGNFPDRFSGHQFPNYSSELNVNALLLGDSALYLCASSNGRLGAFFGQGTRLTVV.

The chain employs TRBV7-9 and TRBJ2-7, with 9 bases identical to TRBD1. The CDR3 is 16 residues long. V shed 1 base and J 2 bases; nucleotides not matched to a gene: 6. In germline, CDR1 is SEHNR, CDR2 FQNEAQ (reference sequence). CDR3 loop: CASSLGGTGPPYEQYF. The DNA for the CDR3 is TGTGCCAGCAGCTTAGGCGGGACAGGGCCACCCTACGAGCAGTACTTC. The variable domain in full, with the rest retrieved from reference TRBV7-9 and TRBJ2-7, is DTGVSQNPRHKITKRGQNVTFRCDPISEHNRLYWYRQTLGQGPEFLTYFQNEAQLEKSRLLSDRFSAERPKGSFSTLEIQRTEQGDSAMYLCASSLGGTGPPYEQYFGPGTRLTVT.

This clonotype has only a few counts. The chain couples TRBV15 to TRBJ2-7, with 7 nucleotides matching TRBD1. The germline V gene encodes CDR1 LNHNV and CDR2 YYDKDF (reference sequence). With V trimmed by 5 bases and J by 6 bases, 10 bases remained unmatched. The CDR3 extends over 14 amino acids. This chain's CDR3 is CATSRDRASVEQYF. CDR3 sequence (DNA): TGTGCCACCAGCCGTGACAGGGCATCGGTCGAGCAGTACTTC.

This clonotype occurred a few times. The chain has TRBV3-1 and TRBJ2-3; D uncertain. From germline, CDR1 is LGHDT and CDR2 YNNKEL (reference sequence). V was cut by 1 base and J by 6 bases, with 14 bases left in between. The CDR3 spans 15 residues. The chain's CDR3 is CASSQGGPSLDTQYF. CDR3 in DNA: TGTGCCAGCAGCCAAGGAGGCCCTTCATTGGATACGCAGTATTTT.

This clonotype has just a few counts. This chain connects TRBV2 to TRBJ2-1; TRBD2 might be the D (5 bases). Germline assignment: CDR1 SNHLY and CDR2 FYNNEI. This CDR3 is 14 amino acids long. V was trimmed by 5 bases and J by 6 bases, leaving 14 bases between them. The CDR3 here is CASSPGLRGNEQFF. CDR3 nucleotides: TGTGCCAGCAGTCCCGGACTGAGAGGCAATGAGCAGTTCTTC.

The chain employs TRBV6-1 and TRBJ1-1; 10 bases fit TRBD1. The germline gives CDR1 MNHNS, CDR2 SASEGT. J gave up 6 bases and V 5 bases, and 9 bases lay outside the gene matches. The CDR3 length is 15 residues. The CDR3, as DNA: TGTGCCAGCAGTACCCGGGACAGGGGCGAATCTGAAGCTTTCTTT. It encodes CASSTRDRGESEAFF.

This clonotype was picked up a small number of times. The rearrangement links TRBV12-3 or TRBV12-4 to TRBJ1-2; 9 bases fit TRBD1. The CDR3 sequence is 13 residues long. The J segment lost 7 bases and the V segment lost 4 bases, leaving 4 bases of the junction unmatched. The CDR3 sequence is CASSWTGAGGYTF. CDR3 sequence (DNA): TGTGCCAGCAGTTGGACAGGGGCGGGTGGCTACACCTTC.

V and J are TRBV29-1 and TRBJ2-5; 12 bases agree with TRBD2. CDR3 length: 16 amino acids. Trimming cost V 4 bases and J 5 bases; bases outside gene matches: 11. CDR1 and CDR2 from the germline V gene are SQVTM and ANQGSEA. The CDR3 spells CSVVFLAGGPRETQYF. The CDR3 DNA follows: TGCAGCGTTGTTTTTCTAGCGGGAGGGCCGAGGGAGACCCAGTACTTC.

CDR3 bases: TGTGCCAGCAGCTCGCGCCGTTGGGGAAAGACAACTAATGAAAAACTGTTTTTT. Translated: CASSSRRWGKTTNEKLFF. This rearrangement joins TRBV7-9 to TRBJ1-4; D gene ambiguous. Trimming cost V 4 bases and J 0 bases, with 18 bases left between them. This CDR3 has 18 residues. The V gene's germline CDR1 is SEHNR and CDR2 FQNEAQ (reference sequence).